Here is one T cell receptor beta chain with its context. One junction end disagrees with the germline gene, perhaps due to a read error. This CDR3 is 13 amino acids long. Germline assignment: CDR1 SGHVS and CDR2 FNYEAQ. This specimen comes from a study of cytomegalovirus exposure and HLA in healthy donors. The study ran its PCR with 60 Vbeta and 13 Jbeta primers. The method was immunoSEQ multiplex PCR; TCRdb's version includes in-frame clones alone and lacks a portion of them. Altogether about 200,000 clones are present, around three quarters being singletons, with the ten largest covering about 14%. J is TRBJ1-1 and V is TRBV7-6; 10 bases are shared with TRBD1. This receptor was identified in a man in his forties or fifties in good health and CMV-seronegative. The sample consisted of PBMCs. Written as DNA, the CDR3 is TGTGCCAGCAGCTTAGGGGACAGGGGTGAAGCTTCCTTT. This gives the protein CASSLGDRGEASF.